This TCR beta chain was documented in a study of cytomegalovirus exposure and HLA in healthy donors. Germline V gives CDR1 SGHTA, CDR2 FQGTGA. Deletions cut 0 bases from V and 1 base from J, with 12 bases between. The CDR3 spans 17 residues. PCR amplification relied on 60 Vbeta primers (plus 13 Jbeta primers). The table came from immunoSEQ multiplex PCR; TCRdb's copy has only in-frame clones and leaves some out. The sample yields over 110,000 clones, roughly 80% seen once. The J gene is TRBJ2-2, the V gene TRBV7-3; the D gene is possibly TRBD1 (5 bases). This receptor was identified in a woman between 50 and 59 years old in good health and CMV-seropositive. The specimen sequenced was PBMCs. The CDR3 loop is CASSLTFETVNTGELFF. The CDR3, as DNA: TGTGCCAGCAGCTTAACCTTCGAGACAGTGAACACCGGGGAGCTGTTTTTT.